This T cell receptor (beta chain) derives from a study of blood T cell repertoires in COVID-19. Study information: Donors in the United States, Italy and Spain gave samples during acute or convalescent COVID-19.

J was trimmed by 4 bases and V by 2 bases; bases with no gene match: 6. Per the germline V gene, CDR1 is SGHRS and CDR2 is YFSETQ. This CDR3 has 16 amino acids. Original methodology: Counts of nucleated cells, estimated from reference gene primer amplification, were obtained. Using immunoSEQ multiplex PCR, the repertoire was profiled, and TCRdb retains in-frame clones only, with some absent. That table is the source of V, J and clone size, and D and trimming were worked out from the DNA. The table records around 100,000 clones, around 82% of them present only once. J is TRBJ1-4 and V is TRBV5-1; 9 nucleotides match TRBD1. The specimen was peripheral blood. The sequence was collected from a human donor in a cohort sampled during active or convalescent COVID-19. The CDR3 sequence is CASSLQGAWDNEKLFF. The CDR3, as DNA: TGCGCCAGCAGCTTACAGGGGGCGTGGGATAATGAAAAACTGTTTTTT. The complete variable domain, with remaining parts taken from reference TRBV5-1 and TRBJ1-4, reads KAGVTQTPRYLIKTRGQQVTLSCSPISGHRSVSWYQQTPGQGLQFLFEYFSETQRNKGNFPGRFSGRQFSNSRSEMNVSTLELGDSALYLCASSLQGAWDNEKLFFGSGTQLSVL.